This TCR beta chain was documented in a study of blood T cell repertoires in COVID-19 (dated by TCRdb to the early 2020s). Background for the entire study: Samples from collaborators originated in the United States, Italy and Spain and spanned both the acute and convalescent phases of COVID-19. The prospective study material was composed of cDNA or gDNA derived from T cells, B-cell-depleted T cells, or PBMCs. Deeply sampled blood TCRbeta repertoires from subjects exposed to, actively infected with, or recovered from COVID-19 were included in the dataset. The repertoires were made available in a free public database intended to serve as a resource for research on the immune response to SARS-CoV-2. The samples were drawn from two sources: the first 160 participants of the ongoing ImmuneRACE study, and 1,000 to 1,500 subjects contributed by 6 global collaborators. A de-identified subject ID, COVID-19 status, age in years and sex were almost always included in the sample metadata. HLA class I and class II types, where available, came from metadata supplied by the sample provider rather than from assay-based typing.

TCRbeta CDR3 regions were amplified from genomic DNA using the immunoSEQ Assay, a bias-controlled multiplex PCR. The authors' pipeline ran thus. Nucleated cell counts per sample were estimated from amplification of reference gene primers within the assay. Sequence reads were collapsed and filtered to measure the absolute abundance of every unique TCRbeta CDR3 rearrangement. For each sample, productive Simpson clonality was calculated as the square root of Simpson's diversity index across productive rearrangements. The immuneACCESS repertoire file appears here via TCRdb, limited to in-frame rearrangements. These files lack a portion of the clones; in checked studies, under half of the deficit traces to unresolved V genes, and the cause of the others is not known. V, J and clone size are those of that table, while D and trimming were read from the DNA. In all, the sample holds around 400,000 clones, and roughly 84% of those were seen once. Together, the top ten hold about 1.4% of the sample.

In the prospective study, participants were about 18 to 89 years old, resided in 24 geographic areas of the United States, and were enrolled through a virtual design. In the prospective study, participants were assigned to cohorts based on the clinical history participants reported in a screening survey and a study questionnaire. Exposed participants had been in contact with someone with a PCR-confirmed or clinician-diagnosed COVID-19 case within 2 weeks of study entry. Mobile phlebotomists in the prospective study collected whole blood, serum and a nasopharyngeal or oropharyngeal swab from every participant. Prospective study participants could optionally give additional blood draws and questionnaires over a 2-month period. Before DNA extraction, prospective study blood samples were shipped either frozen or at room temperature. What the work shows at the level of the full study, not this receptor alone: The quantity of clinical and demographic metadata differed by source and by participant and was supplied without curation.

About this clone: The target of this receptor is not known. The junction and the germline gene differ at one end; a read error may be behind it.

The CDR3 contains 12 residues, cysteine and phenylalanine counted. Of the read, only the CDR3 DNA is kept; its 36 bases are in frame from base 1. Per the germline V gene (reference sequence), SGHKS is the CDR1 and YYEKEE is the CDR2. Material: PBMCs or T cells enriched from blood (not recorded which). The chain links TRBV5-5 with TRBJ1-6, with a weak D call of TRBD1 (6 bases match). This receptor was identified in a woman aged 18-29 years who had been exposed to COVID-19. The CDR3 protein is CASSLCQLGGPF. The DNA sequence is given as TGTGCCAGCAGCTTGTGTCAGTTAGGGGGTCCCTTT.